Described below is a single T cell receptor (beta chain) sequence and its context. The data were obtained in a study of identical twins. TCRdb itself ran the 5' RACE reads through MiXCR, one entry per CDR3 protein. The top ten clones hold roughly 4.2% of a sample with under 300,000 distinct CDR3 sequences, 12% of them seen once. The CDR3 has 14 residues. The germline CDR1 and CDR2 sequences are MDHEN and SYDVKM. Trimming removed 6 bases from V and 7 bases from J; junction bases left unmatched: 7. The same specimen was also included in a second study, on yellow fever vaccine responses in identical twins.

This clonotype originated in a woman between 18 and 29 years old in good health. Sequenced material: memory (CD45RO+) T cells sorted from blood. The chain combines TRBV28 with TRBJ2-1, with 9 bases fitting TRBD1. The CDR3 protein is CASRPGTGINEQFF. The CDR3 DNA follows: TGTGCCAGCAGACCCGGGACAGGGATTAATGAGCAGTTCTTC.